This T cell receptor (beta chain) comes out of a study of T cells in Graves' hyperthyroidism and ophthalmopathy. The study, taken as a whole, reports: Most thyroid-expanded clonotypes above 0.001 were also found in blood. Prediction of ophthalmopathy progression came a median about 6 months pre-onset.

This clonotype was counted only a few times. The antigen is undetermined. TCR beta CDR3 region amplification was performed from RNA transcripts. Primed by the HTBI set, a first-round RT-PCR was run on the TCR CDR3. MiXCR, applied by TCRdb to the multiplex PCR reads, yields one record per CDR3 protein. The data show a few hundred thousand distinct CDR3 sequences, approximately 17% seen once. Between the trimmed V and J ends, which lost 4 bases and 6 bases, there was a span of 16 bases. The germline CDR1 and CDR2 sequences are LGHNA and YNFKEQ. The CDR3 length is 15 residues. Patients affected by ophthalmopathy presented a Clinical Activity Score of at least 3, a NOSPECS grade of at least 4, and disease duration below 3 months. Fresh 10 ml peripheral blood yielded PBMCs.

This rearrangement joins TRBV4-2 to TRBJ1-5, with D unclear. This TCR was recovered from a man between 18 and 29 years old with Graves' ophthalmopathy. The sequencing input was blood. CDR3 amino acids: CASSRIEGAGQPQHF. The CDR3 coding sequence is TGTGCCAGCAGCCGGATTGAGGGCGCGGGTCAGCCCCAGCATTTT.